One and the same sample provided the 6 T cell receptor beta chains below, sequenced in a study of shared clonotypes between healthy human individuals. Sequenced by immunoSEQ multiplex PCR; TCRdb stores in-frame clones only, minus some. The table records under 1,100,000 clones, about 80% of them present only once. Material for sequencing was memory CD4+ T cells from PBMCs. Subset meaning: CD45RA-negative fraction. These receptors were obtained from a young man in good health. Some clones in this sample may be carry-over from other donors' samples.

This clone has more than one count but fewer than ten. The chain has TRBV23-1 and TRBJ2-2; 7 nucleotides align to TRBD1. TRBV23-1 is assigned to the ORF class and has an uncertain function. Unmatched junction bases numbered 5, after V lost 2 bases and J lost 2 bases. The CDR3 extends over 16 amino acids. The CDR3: CASSQPRDRNTGELFF. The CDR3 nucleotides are TGCGCCAGCAGTCAACCCCGGGACAGAAACACCGGGGAGCTGTTTTTT.

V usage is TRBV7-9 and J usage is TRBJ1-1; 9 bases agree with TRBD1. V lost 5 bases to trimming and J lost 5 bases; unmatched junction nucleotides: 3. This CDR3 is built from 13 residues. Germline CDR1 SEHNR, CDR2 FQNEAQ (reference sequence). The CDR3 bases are TGTGCCAGCAGCACAGGGGGCCAGACTGAAGCTTTCTTT. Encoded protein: CASSTGGQTEAFF.

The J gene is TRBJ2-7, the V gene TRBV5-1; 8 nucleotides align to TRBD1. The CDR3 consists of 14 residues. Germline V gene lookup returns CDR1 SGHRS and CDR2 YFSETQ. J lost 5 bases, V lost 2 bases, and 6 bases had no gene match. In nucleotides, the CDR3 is TGCGCCAGCAGCTTAAGTGGACAGGGCCACGAGCAGTACTTC. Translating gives CASSLSGQGHEQYF.

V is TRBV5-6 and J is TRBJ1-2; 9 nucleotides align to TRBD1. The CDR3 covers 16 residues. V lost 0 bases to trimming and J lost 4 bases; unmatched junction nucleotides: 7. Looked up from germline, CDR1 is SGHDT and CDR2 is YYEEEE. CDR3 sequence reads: CASSLADRGGTYGYTF. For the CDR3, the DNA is TGTGCCAGCAGCTTGGCTGACAGGGGGGGAACCTATGGCTACACCTTC.

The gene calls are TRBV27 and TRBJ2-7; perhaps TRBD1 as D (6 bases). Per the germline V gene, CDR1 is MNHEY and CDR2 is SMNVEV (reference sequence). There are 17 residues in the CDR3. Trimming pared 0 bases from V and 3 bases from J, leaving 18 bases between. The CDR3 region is CASSLSGQGITYYEQYF. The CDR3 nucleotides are TGTGCCAGCAGTTTATCTGGGCAGGGGATAACTTACTACGAGCAGTACTTC.

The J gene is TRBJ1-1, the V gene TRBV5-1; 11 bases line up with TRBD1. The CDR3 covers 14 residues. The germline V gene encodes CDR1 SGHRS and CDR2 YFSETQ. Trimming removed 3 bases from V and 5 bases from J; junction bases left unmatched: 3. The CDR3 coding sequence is TGCGCCAGCAGCTGGGGACAGGGGGTAACTGAAGCTTTCTTT. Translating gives CASSWGQGVTEAFF.